This record concerns one TCR beta chain sequence. Its antigen is unknown. The sample holds no much larger clone one base away, and base qualities are not on file. This entry comes from a study of Ad26.COV2.S vaccination and SARS-CoV-2 variants (dated by TCRdb to about 2021). About the investigation overall: Donors in the vaccine arm were drawn from COV1001, a phase I-IIa trial of Ad26.COV2.S in healthy adults that was multicentre, randomized, double-blind and placebo-controlled. Investigators remained blinded to trial group allocation during experiments and outcome assessment. Dosing of Ad26.COV2.S was intramuscular, at either 5x10^10 or 1x10^11 viral particles, delivered as one shot or as two shots spaced 56 days apart. A total of around 32 samples were included in the TCR-sequenced set, comprising roughly 19 Ad26.COV2.S vaccine recipients, 5 placebo recipients and 8 SARS-CoV-2 convalescent individuals. Trial participants were randomized into five groups of five, in which low-dose or high-dose Ad26.COV2.S was given once or twice, or placebo was given on both occasions. TCRbeta repertoire sequencing served as the tool for gauging how specific and how broad the SARS-CoV-2-reactive T cell receptors were following Ad26.COV2.S vaccination.

The study at large found these results: The authors noted that total T cell responses may have been underestimated by the TCR breadth and depth analyses. Substantial breadth of spike-specific CD8+ and CD4+ T cell responses was reported after vaccination. Compared with placebo recipients, Ad26.COV2.S recipients showed higher spike-specific TCR breadth (P = 0.0014). The study lacked the statistical power to compare responses across vaccine doses or regimens. Vaccine and placebo recipients had comparable non-spike TCR breadth, which fits with the vaccine containing only spike.

The immunoSEQ Assay was the method used to sequence TCRbeta CDR3 regions. After extraction, genomic DNA underwent amplification by bias-controlled multiplex PCR, followed by high-throughput sequencing. Per the original workflow: To quantify the absolute abundance of each unique TCRbeta CDR3 region, sequences were collapsed and filtered. T cell fraction was estimated by normalizing TCRbeta template counts to usable DNA, with usable DNA measured through amplification of reference genes found in all nucleated cells. Repertoire TCRs were annotated as SARS-CoV-2-specific when V gene, CDR3 amino acid sequence and J gene were exactly matched to a known reactive TCR set. MIRA supplied the reference SARS-CoV-2 TCR set, which was filtered for enrichment in COVID-19-positive ImmuneCODE repertoires so that public or cross-reactive TCRs were removed. Drawing on the MIRA antigens, annotated TCRs were analysed further at the level of specific ORF or position within ORF. Breadth was defined as annotated unique rearrangements over total unique productive rearrangements; depth was the summed frequency of those rearrangements. TCR breadth was compared between groups using two-sided Wilcoxon rank-sum tests. TCRdb holds this immuneACCESS table with in-frame rearrangements only. Some clones are missing; in checked studies, unresolved V genes explain under half, and the rest has no known cause. V and J calls and clone size are as listed in that table; D and trimming were resolved from the DNA. Here the sample has 360,000 or so clones; approximately 89% occur a single time. The ten biggest clones cover 1.9% of the sample.

The treatment or condition label for this specimen denotes: some 19 received Ad26.COV2.S at low or high dose, single or two shots; roughly 5 received placebo; per-sample allocation not given. Repertoires of vaccine and placebo recipients were sequenced from samples taken on day 63 after the first injection. Cohort 1b enrolled around 24 adults aged 18-55 years at a single site in Boston, USA, between 29 July and 7 August 2020. Ad26.COV2.S consisted of a replication-incompetent adenovirus type 26 vector by which a prefusion-stabilized SARS-CoV-2 spike protein from the original Wuhan strain was expressed. There are 18 amino acids in the CDR3, from cysteine to phenylalanine inclusive. Only CDR3 DNA remains: 54 bases, in frame from the first base. V sheds 5 bases and J sheds 4 bases, leaving 24 bases between their ends. CDR1 and CDR2 are read off the germline V gene as SGDLS and YYNGEE.

The V and J segments used are TRBV9 and TRBJ1-4; the D gene lacks a confident call. This TCR was recovered from a person between 18 and 59 years old who received the Ad26.COV2.S COVID-19 vaccine or a placebo. Here the sequenced sample was peripheral blood, taken in a trial of Ad26.COV2.S vaccine versus placebo. The CDR3 protein is CASRSGHDQLCRNEKLFF. The DNA sequence reads TGTGCCAGCAGGTCGGGCCACGACCAACTCTGTCGTAATGAAAAACTGTTTTTT.